The 9 T cell receptor beta chains presented below share a single source sample, sequenced in a study of cytomegalovirus exposure and HLA in healthy donors. PCR amplification relied on 60 Vbeta primers (plus 13 Jbeta primers). Only in-frame clones appear in the TCRdb table, and some are missing; sequencing was by immunoSEQ multiplex PCR. The sample lists some 140,000 clones; under 80% were seen once. What was sequenced was PBMCs. These receptors came from a woman in her fifties or sixties in good health and CMV-seropositive.

This clone appeared a single time. This chain connects TRBV4-2 to TRBJ1-2, with D perhaps matching TRBD1 (5 bases). There are 21 residues in the CDR3. Germline V gives CDR1 LGHNA, CDR2 YNFKEQ. V was clipped by 0 bases and J by 2 bases, with 28 bases between them. The CDR3 DNA reads as TGTGCCAGCAGCCAAGATCCGGGGGTGCGATCGATGCTGCTGCTAAACTATGGCTACACCTTC. Residues: CASSQDPGVRSMLLLNYGYTF.

The chain joins TRBV7-2 to TRBJ2-7, with 7 bases aligning to TRBD1. Per germline, CDR1 SGHTA and CDR2 FQGNSA. The V gene end was trimmed by 4 bases and the J gene end by 2 bases; junction bases not matched to a gene: 5. The CDR3 spans 14 residues. In nucleotides, the CDR3 is TGTGCCAGCAGCTCGGGGACAGAACCCTACGAGCAGTACTTC. Its protein is CASSSGTEPYEQYF.

The V gene is TRBV25-1, the J gene TRBJ2-1; the match to TRBD2 covers 13 bases. This CDR3 contains 18 residues. Looked up from germline, CDR1 is MGHDK and CDR2 is SYGVNS. The ends lost 0 bases at V and 2 bases at J; junction bases unmatched: 4. The CDR3 spells CASSEYKGLAGTYNEQFF. CDR3 nucleotides: TGTGCCAGCAGTGAATATAAGGGACTAGCGGGGACCTACAATGAGCAGTTCTTC.

This rearrangement joins TRBV10-2 to TRBJ2-7, with 8 bases identical to TRBD2. CDR1 is WSHSY and CDR2 is SAAADI in the germline V gene. V shed 4 bases, J shed 6 bases, and the junction held 2 bases outside the gene matches. The CDR3 runs to 12 residues. This chain's CDR3 is CASSVAGFEQYF. The CDR3 bases are TGCGCCAGCAGTGTAGCGGGGTTCGAGCAGTACTTC.

The chain uses TRBV5-1 and TRBJ2-1; perhaps TRBD2 as D (6 bases). The CDR3 contains 13 residues. The V and J ends lost 0 bases and 5 bases respectively, with 6 bases between them. Germline V CDR1 and CDR2: SGHRS, YFSETQ. As DNA, the CDR3 is TGCGCCAGCAGCTTGGGACTAGACAATGAGCAGTTCTTC. Protein sequence: CASSLGLDNEQFF.

V usage is TRBV7-3 and J usage is TRBJ1-1; D possibly corresponds to TRBD1 (5 bases). The CDR3 runs to 13 residues. The germline V gene has CDR1 SGHTA and CDR2 FQGTGA. V was pared by 5 bases and J by 5 bases, with 12 bases between. The CDR3 region is CASSQLGGTEAFF. In nucleotides, the CDR3 is TGTGCCAGCAGCCAACTGGGGGGGACTGAAGCTTTCTTT. The full variable domain, completed using reference TRBV7-3 and TRBJ1-1, is GAGVSQTPSNKVTEKGKYVELRCDPISGHTALYWYRQSLGQGPEFLIYFQGTGAADDSGLPNDRFFAVRPEGSVSTLKIQRTERGDSAVYLCASSQLGGTEAFFGQGTRLTVV.

The CDR3 loop is CASSLSRALNTEAFF. The CDR3 region has the DNA TGTGCCAGCTCACTATCGAGGGCCCTGAACACTGAAGCTTTCTTT. The V call is TRBV18, the J call TRBJ1-1; no reliable D call. V was pared by 4 bases and J by 0 bases, with 12 bases between. CDR1 and CDR2 from the germline V gene are KGHSH and LQKENI. This CDR3 has 15 amino acids.

This sequence joins TRBV7-9 and TRBJ1-3, with D hard to call. Germline lookup yields CDR1 SEHNR and CDR2 FQNEAQ (reference sequence). Trimming took 1 base from V and 3 from J, leaving 7 bases between them. CDR3 length: 14 amino acids. The CDR3 DNA follows: TGTGCCAGCAGCTTAGTCTACAGTGGAAACACCATATATTTT. Protein: CASSLVYSGNTIYF.

The chain links TRBV18 to TRBJ1-2; D is unclear. V was pared by 6 bases and J by 8 bases, with 22 bases between. CDR1 KGHSH and CDR2 LQKENI come from the germline V gene. CDR3 length equals 15 residues. CDR3 sequence (DNA): TGTGCCAGCTCTCAAAACGTAGGAGAGGTTTGGGGCTACACCTTC. As protein: CASSQNVGEVWGYTF.